Below, one T cell receptor beta chain is given with its context. The antigen is not known. A deep-level run was used for the assay. Using immunoSEQ multiplex PCR, the repertoire was profiled, and TCRdb retains in-frame clones only, with some absent. The sample yields roughly 590,000 clones, nearly 97% seen once. Unmatched junction bases numbered 7, after V lost 6 bases and J lost 4 bases. This CDR3 is 15 amino acids long. The germline gives CDR1 MNHEY, CDR2 SMNVEV (reference sequence). Positive CCR7 selection of CD45RO-negative cells yielded the naive CD8 cells, and terminally differentiated effector memory CD45RA+ cells were excluded. These data come from a study of shared clonotypes between healthy human individuals. Study-wide points: Rarefaction demonstrated incomplete sorted-subset sequencing despite large depth. Clonotypes shared by all four donors outscored non-shared clonotypes in generation probability.

This chain connects TRBV27 to TRBJ2-7; 12 bases align to TRBD1. Input material: naive CD8+ T cells sorted from blood. The TCR was taken from a woman aged 25 to 45 in good health. This CDR3 reads CASSPGTGGWYEQYF. CDR3 nucleotide sequence: TGTGCCAGCAGCCCCGGGACAGGGGGCTGGTACGAGCAGTACTTC.